Given below is one T cell receptor beta chain in context. What this receptor recognizes is not known. The input lacks base qualities; no much larger clone sits a single base away. These data are taken from a study of T-cell reconstitution after alpha-beta-depleted transplantation in children listed by TCRdb under 2016. For the wider study: The study quantitatively tracked T-cell immune reconstitution after TCRalphabeta/CD19-depleted allogeneic hematopoietic cell transplantation in children using TCR repertoire profiling. Study-level results and caveats: Hyperexpanded clone frequencies declined over subsequent months; after one year, T-cell counts and TCRbeta diversity were mostly attributed to newly produced T cells. In some patients, high TCRbeta diversity at day 60 was attributed to recipient T cells and intrathymic progenitors that had survived conditioning. The apparently early recovery of alphabetaT-cell counts about two months after transplant reportedly depended on only several hundred rapidly expanded clones that came from non-depleted graft cells.

Trimming takes 2 bases off V and 2 bases off J; junction bases not matched to a gene: 9. From cysteine to phenylalanine, the CDR3 is 17 amino acids long. Only the CDR3 DNA is retained, 51 bases long and in frame from the first base. The germline V gene encodes CDR1 SGHAT and CDR2 FQNNGV. Library construction relied on PCR. Sequencer: Illumina HiSeq 2500. TCR libraries were prepared with molecular barcoding, using unique molecular identifiers to normalize TCRbeta repertoire quantification. The public reads were reanalyzed by TCRdb: fastp trimming at Q25, MiXCR alignment, in-frame beta chains only. CDR3 protein duplicates are merged, each entry listing the most common genes and DNA. The sample has 400,000 to 450,000 distinct CDR3 sequences on record, 43% of them singletons. Clones ranked in the top ten supply 27% of the sample. Reading the label with the study, this specimen's treatment or condition is: allogeneic hematopoietic cell transplantation with graft depleted of TCRalphabeta T cells and CD19 B cells. The children who served as transplant recipients had been given grafts of TCRalphabeta/CD19-depleted allogeneic hematopoietic cells.

The rearranged segments are TRBV11-2 and TRBJ2-7; 10 of the junction bases match TRBD2. The source is a girl aged 2 to 9 with aplastic anemia, due to receive a stem cell transplant. The source material was PBMCs, sampled before TCRalphabeta/CD19-depleted stem cell transplant. The CDR3 corresponds to CASSLQKTSGFPYEQYF. In nucleotide form, the sequence is TGTGCCAGCAGCTTACAAAAGACTAGCGGGTTCCCCTACGAGCAGTACTTC. With all but the CDR3 taken from the reference TRBV11-2 and TRBJ2-7 genes, the full variable domain is: EAGVAQSPRYKIIEKRQSVAFWCNPISGHATLYWYQQILGQGPKLLIQFQNNGVVDDSQLPKDRFSAERLKGVDSTLKIQPAKLEDSAVYLCASSLQKTSGFPYEQYFGPGTRLTVT.